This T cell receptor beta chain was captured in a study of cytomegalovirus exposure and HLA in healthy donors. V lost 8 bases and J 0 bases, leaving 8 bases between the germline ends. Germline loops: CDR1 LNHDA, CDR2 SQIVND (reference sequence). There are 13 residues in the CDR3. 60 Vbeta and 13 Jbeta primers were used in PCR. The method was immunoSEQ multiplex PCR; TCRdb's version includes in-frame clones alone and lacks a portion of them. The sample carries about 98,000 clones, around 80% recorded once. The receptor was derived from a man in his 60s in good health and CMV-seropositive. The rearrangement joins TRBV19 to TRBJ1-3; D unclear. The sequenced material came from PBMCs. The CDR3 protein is CASGVNSGNTIYF. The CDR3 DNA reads TGTGCCAGTGGAGTCAACTCTGGAAACACCATATATTTT.